A single sample gave rise to the 22 T cell receptor beta chains below, sequenced in a study of blood T cell repertoires in COVID-19. Sequencing was performed with immunoSEQ multiplex PCR; in TCRdb, only in-frame clones are kept and a portion is missing. The sample consists of 90,000 to 120,000 clones, approximately 90% of them appearing once. The sequenced sample consisted of peripheral blood. The receptors shown here come from a woman aged 80 or over with acute or convalescent COVID-19.

The V and J genes are TRBV9 and TRBJ2-2; D is possibly TRBD2 (6 bases). Germline V gives CDR1 SGDLS, CDR2 YYNGEE. Trimming left V 4 bases short and J 9 bases short, with 13 bases between. The CDR3 loop spans 13 amino acids. In nucleotides, the CDR3 is TGTGCCAGCAGCCTCACTAGCACGCGGGAGCTGTTTTTT. Protein product: CASSLTSTRELFF.

The CDR3 spells CAWSVYRRTKYGYTF. Written as DNA, the CDR3 is TGTGCCTGGAGTGTCTACAGAAGAACGAAGTATGGCTACACCTTC. The gene calls are TRBV30 and TRBJ1-2; no clear D. The V gene's germline CDR1 is GTSNPN and CDR2 SVGIG (reference sequence). Trimming shortened V by 0 bases and J by 5 bases, and 16 bases separated the two germline ends. CDR3 length: 15 residues.

The chain couples TRBV28 to TRBJ2-7; 12 bases fit TRBD2. In germline, CDR1 is MDHEN, CDR2 SYDVKM. The V gene end was trimmed by 6 bases and the J gene end by 7 bases; junction bases not matched to a gene: 7. This CDR3 has 14 residues. The CDR3 reads CASRTSGGSGEQYF. CDR3 nucleotide sequence: TGTGCCAGCAGGACTAGCGGGGGTTCGGGGGAGCAGTACTTC.

The V gene is TRBV11-2, the J gene TRBJ2-5, with TRBD2 matching 10 bases. CDR3 length equals 15 residues. Trimming at V came to 5 bases and at J to 5 bases, leaving 8 bases not matched to a gene. The germline CDR1 and CDR2 sequences are SGHAT and FQNNGV. CDR3 sequence reads: CASSNSGGAGETQYF. The CDR3 nucleotides are TGTGCCAGCAGCAACAGCGGGGGGGCCGGTGAGACCCAGTACTTC.

The gene calls are TRBV28 and TRBJ2-2; the match to TRBD2 covers 9 bases. The CDR3 is made up of 17 amino acids. Per the germline V gene, CDR1 is MDHEN and CDR2 is SYDVKM. The V gene end was trimmed by 2 bases and the J gene end by 1 base; junction bases not matched to a gene: 5. The CDR3 DNA reads as TGTGCCAGCAGTTTACTCGGTAGCGGGGGGAACACCGGGGAGCTGTTTTTT. This gives the protein CASSLLGSGGNTGELFF. Filled out from reference TRBV28 and TRBJ2-2, the complete variable domain reads DVKVTQSSRYLVKRTGEKVFLECVQDMDHENMFWYRQDPGLGLRLIYFSYDVKMKEKGDIPEGYSVSREKKERFSLILESASTNQTSMYLCASSLLGSGGNTGELFFGEGSRLTVL.

In DNA form, the CDR3 reads TGCGCCAGCGCTCAGGGGACCTCCTACGAGCAGTACTTC. Protein product: CASAQGTSYEQYF. The rearrangement joins TRBV5-1 to TRBJ2-7, with D possibly TRBD1 on 6 matching bases. The CDR3 length is 13 residues. The germline V gene encodes CDR1 SGHRS and CDR2 YFSETQ. V shed 7 bases and J shed 0 bases, with 11 bases lying between them.

The rearrangement uses TRBV10-2 and TRBJ1-1; the D is unclear. The ends were cut back, 3 bases at V and 1 base at J, with 9 bases in the middle. The V gene's germline CDR1 is WSHSY and CDR2 SAAADI. This CDR3 region has 14 residues. The CDR3 region is CASSEFSGNTEAFF. CDR3 DNA: TGCGCCAGCAGTGAATTCTCGGGGAACACTGAAGCTTTCTTT.

The chain uses TRBV29-1 and TRBJ1-1, with TRBD1 matching 7 bases. V dropped 4 bases and J dropped 0; count of bases not matched to a gene: 8. In germline, CDR1 is SQVTM, CDR2 ANQGSEA. This CDR3 spans 15 amino acids. CDR3 in DNA: TGCAGCGTTGTAGACAGGGCCCTCATGAACACTGAAGCTTTCTTT. Its translation is CSVVDRALMNTEAFF. The full variable domain, in which reference TRBV29-1 and TRBJ1-1 provide the parts outside the CDR3, is SAVISQKPSRDICQRGTSLTIQCQVDSQVTMMFWYRQQPGQSLTLIATANQGSEATYESGFVIDKFPISRPNLTFSTLTVSNMSPEDSSIYLCSVVDRALMNTEAFFGQGTRLTVV.

The V and J genes are TRBV7-8 and TRBJ2-3; 9 bases align to TRBD1. V dropped 5 bases and J dropped 4; count of bases not matched to a gene: 10. Germline CDR1 reads SGHVS; CDR2 reads FQNEAQ. The CDR3 is 16 amino acids. CDR3 sequence: CASSRSRQGVSDTQYF. CDR3 DNA: TGTGCCAGCAGCCGCAGCCGACAGGGGGTCTCAGATACGCAGTATTTT.

The V call is TRBV7-9, the J call TRBJ1-3, with D perhaps matching TRBD1 (6 bases). This CDR3 has 15 residues. V lost 5 bases and J lost 0, with 11 bases in between. Germline CDR1 is SEHNR and CDR2 is FQNEAQ (reference sequence). CDR3 in amino acids: CASSADRISGNTIYF. The CDR3, as DNA: TGTGCCAGCAGCGCCGACAGGATCTCTGGAAACACCATATATTTT.

This sequence joins TRBV2 and TRBJ1-3; the D gene is possibly TRBD1 (6 bases). V was trimmed by 8 bases and J by 7 bases, leaving 15 bases between them. Germline V lookup: CDR1 SNHLY, CDR2 FYNNEI. CDR3 length: 13 residues. The CDR3 here is CASLGLTGNTIYF. CDR3 in DNA: TGTGCCAGCCTAGGTCTTACAGGGAACACCATATATTTT.

The chain couples TRBV10-1 to TRBJ2-5; 7 bases match TRBD1. J gave up 4 bases and V 0 bases, and 2 bases lay outside the gene matches. CDR1 is WNHNN and CDR2 is SYGVQD in the germline V gene (reference sequence). This CDR3 contains 14 residues. CDR3 nucleotides: TGCGCCAGCAGTGAGTCAAGGGGGCTAGAGACCCAGTACTTC. Protein sequence: CASSESRGLETQYF.

This sequence joins TRBV7-9 and TRBJ1-1; no clear D gene. The germline V gene encodes CDR1 SEHNR and CDR2 FQNEAQ (reference sequence). This CDR3 comprises 14 residues. V lost 1 base and J lost 4, with 10 bases in between. DNA of the CDR3: TGTGCCAGCAGCTTAGGCGGGGTCCCCACTGAAGCTTTCTTT. It codes for CASSLGGVPTEAFF.

This rearrangement joins TRBV6-6 to TRBJ1-4, with TRBD1 as a possible D gene (6 bases). Looked up from germline, CDR1 is MNHNY and CDR2 is SVGAGI (reference sequence). The CDR3 consists of 14 residues. V shed 0 bases and J shed 10 bases, with 12 bases lying between them. The CDR3 DNA is TGTGCCAGCAGTTACTCTAGGGACAAGGGAAAACTGTTTTTT. It encodes CASSYSRDKGKLFF.

The chain is built from TRBV4-1 and TRBJ2-1, with 7 nucleotides matching TRBD2. The CDR3 has 16 amino acids. J lost 7 bases, V lost 8 bases, and 17 bases had no gene match. CDR1 is MGHRA, CDR2 YSYEKL, per germline. The CDR3 DNA reads TGCGCCAGCTGCCGGGGGGAGAGAACAACTTGGAATGAGCAGTTCTTC. Translated: CASCRGERTTWNEQFF.

This clone has just one count. The chain carries TRBV5-1 and TRBJ1-2; D gene uncertain. CDR3 size: 17 residues. The germline gives CDR1 SGHRS, CDR2 YFSETQ. V lost 0 bases and J lost 6, with 21 bases in between. Written as DNA, the CDR3 is TGCGCCAGCAGCTTGGACGGGAACCCCAAAGATCAACATGGCTACACCTTC. It codes for CASSLDGNPKDQHGYTF.

The J gene is TRBJ1-2, the V gene TRBV9; the D gene is possibly TRBD1 (5 bases). Germline V gene data show CDR1 as SGDLS and CDR2 as YYNGEE. V lost 4 bases, J lost 8 bases, and 30 bases lay in between. The CDR3 sequence is 18 residues long. The CDR3 DNA reads TGTGCCAGCAGCCCCGGGGGGATCCGGGTTCCGTTGGGTGGAGGCTACACCTTC. Its protein product is CASSPGGIRVPLGGGYTF.

In DNA form, the CDR3 reads TGTGCCAGCAATAGAGACAGGGTTAGCTACGAGCAGTACTTC. Its translation: CASNRDRVSYEQYF. The rearrangement links TRBV6-5 to TRBJ2-7, with 7 bases fitting TRBD1. The CDR3 is 14 residues long. CDR1 is MNHEY and CDR2 is SVGAGI in the germline V gene. The J segment lost 3 bases and the V segment lost 7 bases, leaving 9 bases of the junction unmatched.

This sequence joins TRBV28 and TRBJ2-3; TRBD2 matches at 9 bases. J gave up 7 bases and V 8 bases, and 19 bases lay outside the gene matches. From germline, CDR1 is MDHEN and CDR2 SYDVKM. CDR3 length: 17 amino acids. In DNA form, the CDR3 reads TGTGCCAGCCAAATCGCGGGGACTAGCCCTACCCAAAATACGCAGTATTTT. It encodes CASQIAGTSPTQNTQYF.

The chain couples TRBV4-1 to TRBJ2-6; D unclear. The V end was cut by 2 bases, the J end by 0 bases, with 8 bases between. CDR3 length: 16 residues. The germline gives CDR1 MGHRA, CDR2 YSYEKL. CDR3 in DNA: TGCGCCAGCAGCCAAAACTCTCTCTCTGGGGCCAACGTCCTGACTTTC. Residues: CASSQNSLSGANVLTF.

CDR3 nucleotides: TGTGCCAGCAGCTTGACAGGGGCCAGCAATCAGCCCCAGCATTTT. This translates into CASSLTGASNQPQHF. This chain joins TRBV2 and TRBJ1-5; 8 bases align to TRBD1. The CDR3 loop spans 15 amino acids. From germline, CDR1 is SNHLY and CDR2 FYNNEI. The V gene end was trimmed by 6 bases and the J gene end by 1 base; junction bases not matched to a gene: 5. Together with reference TRBV2 and TRBJ1-5, the CDR3 gives the full variable domain: EPEVTQTPSHQVTQMGQEVILRCVPISNHLYFYWYRQILGQKVEFLVSFYNNEISEKSEIFDDQFSVERPDGSNFTLKIRSTKLEDSAMYFCASSLTGASNQPQHFGDGTRLSIL.

The chain uses TRBV18 and TRBJ2-3, with TRBD2 identical over 8 bases. J was trimmed by 0 bases and V by 4 bases; bases with no gene match: 15. The germline V gene has CDR1 KGHSH and CDR2 LQKENI. There are 19 residues in the CDR3. CDR3 bases: TGTGCCAGCTCACTTTTTGTCGCGGGGGGAACCTCTAGCACAGATACGCAGTATTTT. This encodes CASSLFVAGGTSSTDTQYF. Combining the CDR3 with reference TRBV18 and TRBJ2-3 gives the whole variable domain NAGVMQNPRHLVRRRGQEARLRCSPMKGHSHVYWYRQLPEEGLKFMVYLQKENIIDESGMPKERFSAEFPKEGPSILRIQQVVRGDSAAYFCASSLFVAGGTSSTDTQYFGPGTRLTVL.